A selection of T cell receptor beta chains follows, all from one sample in a study of T cell responses to AZD1222 COVID-19 vaccine. This table comes from immunoSEQ multiplex PCR, and its TCRdb copy is limited to in-frame clones, with some not included. The table lists over 130,000 clones, 90% to 95% of them singletons. Sequences were derived from peripheral blood, sampled 28 days after the second AZD1222 dose. All receptors derive from an adult who received the AZD1222 COVID-19 vaccine. Both conserved end residues are part of each CDR3. D genes are given only for firm matches. Some rows have no size entry. The others give once, few or many, or a class for an expanded clone.

>NA|TRBJ2-1|NA|TRBV18
CASSNRDSLYNEQFF
TGTGCCAGCTCAAACCGGGACTCCCTTTACAATGAGCAGTTCTTC
>NA|TRBJ2-7|TRBD2|TRBV9
CASSVTSATYEQYF
TGTGCCAGCAGCGTAACTAGCGCAACCTACGAGCAGTACTTC
>NA|TRBJ1-1|TRBD1|TRBV27
CASSLRQGNTEAFF
TGTGCCAGCAGTTTAAGACAGGGGAACACTGAAGCTTTCTTT
>NA|TRBJ2-1|NA|TRBV5-6
CASSPTWGNEQFF
TGTGCCAGCAGCCCGACGTGGGGCAATGAGCAGTTCTTC
>NA|TRBJ1-6|NA|TRBV3-1/TRBV3-2
CASKSGDYNSPLHF
TGTGCCAGCAAGTCAGGGGACTATAATTCACCCCTCCACTTT
>NA|TRBJ2-7|TRBD2|TRBV11-2
CASSPSVGLAMYEQYF
TGTGCCAGCAGCCCTAGCGTAGGACTAGCCATGTACGAGCAGTACTTC
>NA|TRBJ2-7|NA|TRBV7-9
CASSFDRGLLSYEQYF
TGTGCCAGCAGCTTTGATCGGGGTTTATTATCCTACGAGCAGTACTTC
>NA|TRBJ1-2|NA|TRBV6-5
CASRKYREGNYGYTF
TGTGCCAGCAGGAAATACAGGGAGGGCAACTATGGCTACACCTTC
>NA|TRBJ2-3|NA|TRBV7-9
CASSLRGADTQYF
TGTGCCAGCAGCTTAAGGGGCGCAGATACGCAGTATTTT
>NA|TRBJ2-1|TRBD2|TRBV6-2/TRBV6-3
CASSLPGGPYNEQFF
TGTGCCAGCAGTTTGCCGGGGGGGCCATACAATGAGCAGTTCTTC
>NA|TRBJ1-5|NA|TRBV10-3
CAISEGGAYSNQPQHF
TGTGCCATCAGTGAGGGGGGGGCGTATAGCAATCAGCCCCAGCATTTT
>NA|TRBJ1-3|NA|TRBV6-5
CASFMYTIYF
TGTGCCAGCTTCATGTACACCATATATTTT
>NA|TRBJ2-5|TRBD2|TRBV27
CASSPLPGTSGTETQYF
TGTGCCAGCAGTCCCCTCCCCGGGACTAGCGGGACAGAGACCCAGTACTTC
>NA|TRBJ2-4|TRBD1|TRBV9
CASSVGQGKGNIQYF
TGTGCCAGCAGCGTAGGACAGGGGAAGGGGAACATTCAGTACTTC
>NA|TRBJ1-1|NA|TRBV29-1
CSVGTRLNTEAFF
TGCAGCGTGGGGACACGACTGAACACTGAAGCTTTCTTT
>NA|TRBJ1-1|NA|TRBV4-1
CASSPTWTIEAFF
TGCGCCAGCAGCCCGACCTGGACGATCGAAGCTTTCTTT
>NA|TRBJ2-7|TRBD2|TRBV15
CATSRALAGSYEQYF
TGTGCCACCAGCAGAGCGCTAGCGGGGTCCTACGAGCAGTACTTC
>NA|TRBJ1-5|TRBD1|TRBV2
CANGQDSNQPQHF
TGTGCCAACGGACAGGATAGCAATCAGCCCCAGCATTTT
>NA|TRBJ2-7|NA|TRBV6-1
CASSEDREDEQYF
TGTGCCAGCAGTGAAGACAGGGAGGACGAGCAGTACTTC
>NA|TRBJ2-2|NA|TRBV2
CASKGTPNTGELFF
TGTGCCAGCAAAGGGACACCGAACACCGGGGAGCTGTTTTTT
>NA|TRBJ1-2|NA|TRBV21-1
CASSKGRQANYGYTF
TGTGCCAGCAGCAAAGGCAGGCAGGCTAACTATGGCTACACCTTC
>NA|TRBJ2-2|TRBD1|TRBV7-2
CASSPRTGDTGELFF
TGTGCCAGCAGCCCCCGGACAGGAGACACCGGGGAGCTGTTTTTT
>NA|TRBJ1-4|TRBD1|TRBV25-1
CASSDGDRQLFF
TGTGCCAGCAGTGATGGGGACAGACAACTGTTTTTT
>few|TRBJ1-1|NA|TRBV5-4
CASKSQGSTEAFF
TGTGCCAGCAAATCACAAGGGTCCACTGAAGCTTTCTTT
>NA|TRBJ1-5|NA|TRBV7-2
CASSLMGRGQPQHF
TGTGCCAGCAGCTTAATGGGGCGCGGGCAGCCCCAGCATTTT
>NA|TRBJ1-1|NA|TRBV7-9
CASSRQIEAFF
TGTGCCAGCAGCAGACAAATTGAAGCTTTCTTT
>NA|TRBJ1-2|NA|TRBV3-1/TRBV3-2
CASSQDFEGSGGYTF
TGTGCCAGCAGCCAAGATTTCGAGGGATCGGGTGGCTACACCTTC
>NA|TRBJ2-1|NA|TRBV7-6
CASSLWTGQGGYNEQFF
TGTGCCAGCAGCTTATGGACCGGCCAGGGGGGATACAATGAGCAGTTCTTC
>few|TRBJ1-3|TRBD1|TRBV6-5
CASRPQGAVGNTIYF
TGTGCCAGCAGGCCACAGGGGGCGGTGGGAAACACCATATATTTT
>NA|TRBJ2-2|NA|TRBV29-1
CSVAPRGPGTGELFF
TGCAGCGTCGCCCCCAGGGGACCTGGGACCGGGGAGCTGTTTTTT
>once|TRBJ1-6|NA|TRBV25-1
CASSEFGGSSYNSPLHF
TGTGCCAGCAGTGAATTTGGGGGGAGCTCCTATAATTCACCCCTCCACTTT
>once|TRBJ1-1|NA|TRBV12-3/TRBV12-4
CASSDDSNTEAFF
TGTGCCAGCAGCGATGACTCGAACACTGAAGCTTTCTTT
>NA|TRBJ2-1|TRBD1|TRBV24-1
CATSDPPRTGINEQFF
TGTGCCACCAGTGACCCCCCGAGGACAGGGATCAATGAGCAGTTCTTC
>NA|TRBJ2-3|NA|TRBV6-6
CASSYSSGDTQYF
TGTGCCAGCAGTTACTCTTCTGGAGATACGCAGTATTTT
>few|TRBJ2-1|NA|TRBV5-8
CASSLEQGTYNEQFF
TGTGCCAGCAGCTTGGAACAGGGCACCTACAATGAGCAGTTCTTC
>NA|TRBJ1-5|NA|TRBV5-1
CASSLVPTGQGTEPQHF
TGCGCCAGCAGCTTGGTGCCGACAGGTCAAGGGACGGAGCCCCAGCATTTT
>NA|TRBJ1-2|TRBD1|TRBV9
CASSPQAWTGVEYGYTF
TGTGCCAGCAGCCCCCAGGCGTGGACAGGGGTGGAGTATGGCTACACCTTC
>NA|TRBJ1-2|TRBD1|TRBV7-9
CASSSGTGGSIYGYTF
TGTGCCAGCAGCTCCGGGACAGGGGGATCGATCTATGGCTACACCTTC
>NA|TRBJ1-1|NA|TRBV28
CASSPPPTKLAFF
TGTGCCAGCAGTCCCCCCCCCACAAAGTTAGCTTTCTTT
>few|TRBJ2-3|TRBD2|TRBV5-4
CASSMGLAGVTDTQYF
TGTGCCAGCAGCATGGGACTAGCGGGGGTCACAGATACGCAGTATTTT
>NA|TRBJ2-1|NA|TRBV14
CASSQVISYNEQFF
TGTGCCAGCAGCCAAGTGATTAGCTACAATGAGCAGTTCTTC
>NA|TRBJ1-2|NA|TRBV13
CASSARLLLGYGYTF
TGTGCCAGCAGCGCCAGACTCCTACTCGGGTATGGCTACACCTTC
>NA|TRBJ1-2|TRBD1|TRBV28
CASSKPRTGNYGYTF
TGTGCCAGCAGTAAGCCCCGGACAGGGAACTATGGCTACACCTTC
>NA|TRBJ1-4|NA|TRBV12-2
CASRLTRDRGPPEEKLFF
TGTGCAAGTCGCTTAACCCGGGACAGGGGCCCTCCGGAAGAAAAACTGTTTTTT
>once|TRBJ1-2|NA|TRBV11-2
CASSSSPSGYTF
TGTGCCAGCAGCTCCTCCCCGTCGGGCTACACCTTC
>once|TRBJ1-1|TRBD1|TRBV5-4
CASSLLRRRGGKGNTEAFF
TGTGCCAGCAGCTTGCTTCGGCGTAGAGGGGGCAAAGGGAACACTGAAGCTTTCTTT
>once|TRBJ1-2|NA|TRBV2
CASSEEGWGYGYTF
TGTGCCAGCAGTGAGGAGGGGTGGGGCTATGGCTACACCTTC
>NA|TRBJ1-1|NA|TRBV9
CASSVEAHTEAFF
TGTGCCAGCAGCGTAGAGGCTCACACTGAAGCTTTCTTT
>NA|TRBJ1-2|NA|TRBV5-6
CASSPAGGEWNYGYTF
TGTGCCAGCAGCCCCGCTGGGGGGGAATGGAACTATGGCTACACCTTC
>NA|TRBJ2-6|NA|TRBV5-6
CATAGSLVISGANVLTF
TGTGCCACCGCCGGGAGCTTAGTTATCTCTGGGGCCAACGTCCTGACTTTC
>NA|TRBJ1-2|NA|TRBV6-2/TRBV6-3
CASSRAFPGAGGYTF
TGTGCCAGCAGCCGCGCCTTTCCGGGGGCCGGTGGCTACACCTTC
>few|TRBJ2-7|TRBD1|TRBV7-3
CASSPRQGGVYEQYF
TGTGCCAGCAGCCCCAGACAGGGGGGAGTCTACGAGCAGTACTTC
>NA|TRBJ2-1|NA|TRBV7-8
CASSLDSVYNEQFF
TGTGCCAGCAGCTTAGACTCGGTTTACAATGAGCAGTTCTTC
>NA|TRBJ2-3|NA|TRBV15
CATSRVGGEDTQYF
TGTGCCACCAGCAGAGTGGGTGGGGAAGATACGCAGTATTTT
>NA|TRBJ1-4|NA|TRBV5-4
CASSLEIGTANEKLFF
TGTGCCAGCAGCTTGGAGATCGGGACTGCTAATGAAAAACTGTTTTTT
>NA|TRBJ2-1|TRBD1|TRBV6-4
CASSADRVREQFF
TGTGCCAGCAGCGCCGACAGGGTAAGAGAGCAGTTCTTC
>NA|TRBJ2-2|NA|TRBV6-2/TRBV6-3
CASSYSTSWAGELFF
TGTGCCAGCAGTTACTCGACTAGTTGGGCTGGGGAGCTGTTTTTT
>NA|TRBJ1-5|NA|TRBV7-2
CASSIFANQPQHF
TGTGCCAGCAGCATTTTTGCCAATCAGCCCCAGCATTTT
>NA|TRBJ2-7|NA|TRBV5-8
CASSLSLGRAYEQYF
TGTGCCAGCAGCTTGTCCCTAGGCAGGGCGTACGAGCAGTACTTC
>NA|TRBJ1-3|NA|TRBV9
CASTRRGASGNTIYF
TGTGCCAGCACCAGAAGAGGGGCTTCTGGAAACACCATATATTTT